This TCR beta chain was identified during a study of blood T cell repertoires in COVID-19. The CDR3 runs to 17 residues. This clone was seen more than once but under ten times. Generated by immunoSEQ multiplex PCR, the TCRdb table keeps only in-frame clones and is missing some. There are some 150,000 clones in the sample; around four fifths occur only once, and about 4.6% lies in the top ten. This sequence joins TRBV21-1 and TRBJ2-7; no DNA check was done on the table's D call, TRBD2. TRBV21-1 is reported as a pseudogene. Sequencing was carried out using PBMCs or T cells enriched from blood (not recorded which). The sequence was obtained from a woman in her forties or fifties who had recovered from COVID-19. The CDR3 nucleotides read TGTGCCAGCAGCAAAGGTCAGGCGGAAGAGCGGGAGAGCGAGCAGTACGTC. It encodes CASSKGQAEERESEQYV.